Listed below are T cell receptor beta chains from one sample, sequenced in a study of cytomegalovirus exposure and HLA in healthy donors. Sequencing used immunoSEQ multiplex PCR; TCRdb keeps in-frame clones, though not all of them. Of approximately 200,000 clones listed, around 90% are singletons. Sequencing was performed on PBMCs. The receptor source for this set is a woman younger than 30 in good health and CMV-seronegative. Both conserved end residues are part of each CDR3. The D gene is left open where the match is weak.

j_call: TRBJ1-2
d_call: TRBD1
v_call: TRBV19
cdr3_nt: TGTGCCAGTAGTATAGTCACGACAGGGTTTGATGGCTACACCTTC
cdr3_aa: CASSIVTTGFDGYTF

j_call: TRBJ2-7
d_call: TRBD1
v_call: TRBV10-1
cdr3_nt: TGCGCCAGCAGGATGGACAGGGGAACCTACGAGCAGTACTTC
cdr3_aa: CASRMDRGTYEQYF

j_call: TRBJ2-1
d_call: TRBD2
v_call: TRBV11-2
cdr3_nt: TGTGCCAGCAGCTCTCCGCTAGCGGAGGCCTACAATGAGCAGTTCTTC
cdr3_aa: CASSSPLAEAYNEQFF

j_call: TRBJ2-7
d_call: TRBD2
v_call: TRBV10-1
cdr3_nt: TGCGCCAGCAGTGAGTACCTAGCGGGAGTGGGTGAGCAGTACTTC
cdr3_aa: CASSEYLAGVGEQYF

j_call: TRBJ2-7
d_call: .
v_call: TRBV19
cdr3_nt: TGTGCCAGTAGTATCCGAGGGCAGGGGTCCTACGAGCAGTACTTC
cdr3_aa: CASSIRGQGSYEQYF

j_call: TRBJ1-2
d_call: .
v_call: TRBV28
cdr3_nt: TGTGCCAGCAGGTCCGCGAGTCCGTATGGCTACACCTTC
cdr3_aa: CASRSASPYGYTF

j_call: TRBJ2-3
d_call: .
v_call: TRBV29-1
cdr3_nt: TGCAGCGTTGCGCAGCGACTGACAGATACGCAGTATTTT
cdr3_aa: CSVAQRLTDTQYF

j_call: TRBJ1-1
d_call: .
v_call: TRBV5-1
cdr3_nt: TGCGCCAGCAGCTTGACTTCGTCCCGGGAGGGCACTGAAGCTTTCTTT
cdr3_aa: CASSLTSSREGTEAFF

j_call: TRBJ1-1
d_call: .
v_call: TRBV25-1
cdr3_nt: TGTGCCAGCATGTTGGGGGGTTCGAGCACTGAAGCTTTCTTT
cdr3_aa: CASMLGGSSTEAFF

j_call: TRBJ2-5
d_call: TRBD2
v_call: TRBV7-2
cdr3_nt: TGTGCCAGCAGCTTAGGGACTAGCGGGAGAGAGACCCAGTACTTC
cdr3_aa: CASSLGTSGRETQYF

j_call: TRBJ1-2
d_call: TRBD1
v_call: TRBV29-1
cdr3_nt: TGCAGCGTCCAGGGGGCGCCTGACTATGGCTACACCTTC
cdr3_aa: CSVQGAPDYGYTF

j_call: TRBJ2-1
d_call: .
v_call: TRBV5-4
cdr3_nt: TGTGCCAGCAGCTTCGCGGACAAGAGGAATGAGCAGTTCTTC
cdr3_aa: CASSFADKRNEQFF

j_call: TRBJ1-2
d_call: .
v_call: TRBV5-1
cdr3_nt: TGCGCCAGCAGCTACTACCCAGGACAGCTCTTGGGCTACACCTTC
cdr3_aa: CASSYYPGQLLGYTF

j_call: TRBJ1-3
d_call: .
v_call: TRBV5-4
cdr3_nt: TGTGCCAGCAGCCCCTCTGCGGGATCACTCTCTGGAAACACCATATATTTT
cdr3_aa: CASSPSAGSLSGNTIYF